This T cell receptor beta chain was observed in a study of cytomegalovirus exposure and HLA in healthy donors. In the study overall: Genotyping showed around four fifths of hundreds of donors falling in the Caucasian-associated ancestry cluster.

Study results and caveats: A later examination showed that TCR association rates differed by HLA locus, with DRB1 most and HLA-C fewest.

The PCR ran on 60 Vbeta and 13 Jbeta primers. The data were produced by immunoSEQ multiplex PCR, yet TCRdb's version contains in-frame clones alone and is incomplete. This table has more than 150,000 clones, approximately 83% appearing once. Only one count was recorded for this clone. No antigen is known for it. This sequence was found in a man younger than 30 in good health and CMV-seropositive. The sample comprised PBMCs.

CDR3 bases: TGCGCCAGCAGCTCCCAGGACAGCCAAGAGACCCAGTACTTC. This sequence encodes CASSSQDSQETQYF. This rearrangement joins TRBV5-1 to TRBJ2-5, with D perhaps matching TRBD1 (6 bases). V was shortened by 3 bases and J by 1 base, with 10 bases between the two germline ends. From germline, CDR1 is SGHRS and CDR2 YFSETQ. The CDR3 totals 14 residues.